Shown below are 13 T cell receptor beta chains from a single sample sequenced in a study of early T cells in non-severe SARS-CoV-2 infection. TCRdb redid the calling of the 5' RACE reads with MiXCR, one entry per CDR3 protein. The sample holds about 27,000 distinct CDR3 sequences, about 2.7% seen once. Sequencing was performed on whole blood. The receptors here all came from an adult who was a healthcare worker with PCR-confirmed SARS-CoV-2 infection or an uninfected control (not recorded which).

This clonotype came up many times. The rearrangement uses TRBV7-2 and TRBJ1-1; D is undetermined. The ends were cut back, 5 bases at V and 3 bases at J, with 10 bases in the middle. The CDR3 loop spans 13 amino acids. CDR1 and CDR2 from the germline V gene are SGHTA and FQGNSA. CDR3 DNA: TGTGCCAGCAGCCTAAGACAAGACACTGAAGCTTTCTTT. It yields the protein CASSLRQDTEAFF.

This clonotype was counted ten times or more. The chain uses TRBV10-3 and TRBJ1-3; D may be TRBD1 (5 bases). Germline CDR1 reads ENHRY; CDR2 reads SYGVKD. The CDR3 consists of 15 residues. The ends were cut back, 3 bases at V and 1 base at J, with 10 bases in the middle. Here the CDR3 reads CAISDEGKSGNTIYF. CDR3 bases: TGTGCCATCAGTGACGAGGGGAAGTCTGGAAACACCATATATTTT.

This clonotype is medium-sized in the sample. This chain connects TRBV12-3 or TRBV12-4 to TRBJ1-1, with D hard to call. Trimming left V 3 bases short and J 5 bases short, with 4 bases between. The CDR3 consists of 11 residues. The CDR3 nucleotides read TGTGCCAGCAGTTTCTTTACTGAAGCTTTCTTT. This encodes CASSFFTEAFF.

This clonotype was seen ten or more times. The chain links TRBV19 to TRBJ2-1; D uncertain. V lost 3 bases and J 9 bases, leaving 6 bases between the germline ends. This CDR3 is built from 11 residues. Germline V lookup: CDR1 LNHDA, CDR2 SQIVND (reference sequence). The CDR3 sequence is CASSIVREQFF. The CDR3 DNA follows: TGTGCCAGTAGTATTGTACGTGAGCAGTTCTTC.

This clonotype occurred many times. The chain couples TRBV6-6 to TRBJ1-2, with a weak D call TRBD1 (6 bases). Germline CDR1 is MNHNY and CDR2 is SVGAGI (reference sequence). The V gene lost 7 bases and the J gene lost 4 bases, with 13 bases spanning the gap. This CDR3 region has 13 residues. The DNA for the CDR3 is TGTGCCAGCAACCAACAGGGCAGCTATGGCTACACCTTC. Residues: CASNQQGSYGYTF.

Judged by abundance, this clonotype is medium-sized. V is TRBV5-1 and J is TRBJ1-6; TRBD1 matches at 8 bases. The CDR3 consists of 16 residues. Losses at the gene ends were 3 bases for V and 10 bases for J; bases not matched to a gene: 12. Germline CDR1 SGHRS, CDR2 YFSETQ. The CDR3 DNA sequence: TGCGCCAGCAGCTCTAGACAGGGGAAAATAGGATCACCCCTCCACTTT. It translates to CASSSRQGKIGSPLHF.

Many counts were recorded for this clonotype. The rearrangement links TRBV27 to TRBJ2-5; TRBD2 matches 8 bases. This CDR3 has 14 residues. The germline V gene has CDR1 MNHEY and CDR2 SMNVEV (reference sequence). V lost 2 bases and J lost 9; bases outside the gene matches: 8. The CDR3 DNA follows: TGTGCCAGCAGTTTAGGTGTCGGGGGGGCGGCCCAGTACTTC. Its protein is CASSLGVGGAAQYF.

The sample holds many counts of this clonotype. The chain has TRBV7-2 and TRBJ1-2; possible D gene TRBD1, 6 bases. There are 15 residues in the CDR3. CDR1 and CDR2 from the germline V gene are SGHTA and FQGNSA. Trimming left V 5 bases short and J 5 bases short, with 18 bases between. The chain's CDR3 is CASSAQGGIGYGYTF. The CDR3 coding sequence is TGTGCCAGCAGCGCACAGGGCGGTATTGGTTATGGCTACACCTTC.

This clonotype was picked up many times. CDR3 nucleotides: TGTGCCAGCAGCTTGGTTTTGGGGTTTAACTCCTATAATTCACCCCTCCACTTT. Its translation is CASSLVLGFNSYNSPLHF. This chain connects TRBV5-5 to TRBJ1-6; D gene uncertain. In germline, CDR1 is SGHKS, CDR2 YYEKEE (reference sequence). V lost 0 bases, J lost 0 bases, and 13 bases lay in between. The CDR3 sequence is 18 residues long.

The sample holds many counts of this clonotype. V gene TRBV5-1 combines with J gene TRBJ1-2; 8 bases agree with TRBD1. Germline V lookup: CDR1 SGHRS, CDR2 YFSETQ. Trimming removed 4 bases from V and 4 bases from J; junction bases left unmatched: 15. The CDR3 is made up of 17 amino acids. The CDR3 loop reads CASSPGTGERGGYGYTF. DNA for the CDR3: TGCGCCAGCAGCCCTGGGACAGGCGAACGCGGGGGCTATGGCTACACCTTC.

This clonotype was recorded at least ten times. The CDR3 reads CASSLVGPYNEQFF. The CDR3 DNA reads TGTGCCAGTAGTTTGGTGGGTCCCTACAATGAGCAGTTCTTC. The chain employs TRBV19 and TRBJ2-1; D remains ambiguous. The CDR3 extends over 14 amino acids. Per the germline V gene, CDR1 is LNHDA and CDR2 is SQIVND (reference sequence). The ends were cut back, 5 bases at V and 2 bases at J, with 10 bases in the middle.

This clonotype was observed at least ten times. The chain carries TRBV2 and TRBJ1-2; tentatively, D is TRBD1 (5 bases). The CDR3 extends over 12 amino acids. The germline CDR1 and CDR2 sequences are SNHLY and FYNNEI. V was clipped by 8 bases and J by 8 bases, with 15 bases between them. In nucleotides, the CDR3 is TGTGCCAGCGGAGAGGACAAGGACGGCTACACCTTC. This codes for CASGEDKDGYTF.

This clonotype is labeled medium-sized (0.01 to 0.1%). The chain recombines TRBV20-1 with TRBJ1-4, with 11 bases identical to TRBD1. The V gene's germline CDR1 is DFQATT and CDR2 SNEGSKA (reference sequence). The CDR3 is 17 residues long. V gave up 6 bases and J gave up 2 bases; unmatched junction bases: 11. As DNA, the CDR3 is TGCAGTGCCACGGACAGGGGGCGCGGGATCACTAATGAAAAACTGTTTTTT. The encoded protein is CSATDRGRGITNEKLFF.